The rows below give T cell receptor beta chains drawn from one sample of a study of T cells expressing NK-cell markers. Each CDR3 protein gets one entry in TCRdb, which reprocessed the 5' RACE reads and gives no DNA. The table for this sample gives under 500,000 distinct CDR3 sequences. The sequencing input was blood T cells: a sorted CD56 or NKG2C T cell subset, CD4+ or CD8+ T cells, or bulk PBMC T cells (not recorded which). The receptors were sampled from a woman between 18 and 69 years old in good health. The CDR3 runs from the conserved cysteine through the conserved F or W.

>TRBV5-1|TRBJ2-1
CASSIRTRALTSGMNEQFF
>TRBV9|TRBJ2-7
CASSPTGGLSYEQYF
>TRBV12-3/TRBV12-4|TRBJ2-1
CASSLARAHNEQFF
>TRBV5-4|TRBJ2-2
CASSYDRGQGTGANTGELFF
>TRBV7-3|TRBJ2-2
CASSSYRATGELFF
>TRBV20-1|TRBJ2-1
CSARARDEQFF
>TRBV7-2|TRBJ2-1
CASEPGTYNEQFF
>TRBV11-3|TRBJ2-1
CASSLHSFKGGSEQFF
>TRBV12-3/TRBV12-4|TRBJ2-5
CASSYSGGAKETQYF
>TRBV6-5|TRBJ1-3
CASSYSQALGAGNTIYF
>TRBV7-8|TRBJ2-2
CASSRRRTGELFF
>TRBV6-1|TRBJ2-3
CASSPPLADTQYF
>TRBV7-3|TRBJ1-4
CASTETRDRSREKLFF
>TRBV4-3|TRBJ2-3
CASSQDYSVGTDTQYF
>TRBV14|TRBJ1-6
CASSQGSYSYNSPLHF
>TRBV19|TRBJ2-1
CASAGLADYNEQFF
>TRBV18|TRBJ1-2
CASSPPTGGYGYTF
>TRBV7-2|TRBJ2-1
CASSVQGAGRNEQFF
>TRBV6-6|TRBJ2-3
CASSSGGQDTQYF
>TRBV30|TRBJ2-1
CAWSGLGPTSGNEQFF
>TRBV9|TRBJ2-7
CASSVVEPPFRHYEQYF
>TRBV24-1|TRBJ2-7
CATSDPGQGFEQYF
>TRBV29-1|TRBJ1-2
CSVGQLMVNYGYTF
>TRBV7-9|TRBJ1-4
CASSWVPGQGRSEKLFF
>TRBV29-1|TRBJ2-1
CSVEAPSGGALDNEQFF